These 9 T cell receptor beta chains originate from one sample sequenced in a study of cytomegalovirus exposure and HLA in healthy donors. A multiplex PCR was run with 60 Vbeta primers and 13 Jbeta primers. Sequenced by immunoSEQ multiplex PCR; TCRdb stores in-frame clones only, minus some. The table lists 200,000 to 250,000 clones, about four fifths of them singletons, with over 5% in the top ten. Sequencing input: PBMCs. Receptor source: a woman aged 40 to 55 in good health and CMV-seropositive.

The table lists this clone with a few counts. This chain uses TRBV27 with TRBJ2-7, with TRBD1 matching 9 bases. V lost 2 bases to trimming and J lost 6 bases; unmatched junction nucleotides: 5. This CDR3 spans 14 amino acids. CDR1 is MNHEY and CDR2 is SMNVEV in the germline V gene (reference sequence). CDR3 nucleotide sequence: TGTGCCAGCAGTTTAAACAGGGGGCCGGGCGAGCAGTACTTC. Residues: CASSLNRGPGEQYF.

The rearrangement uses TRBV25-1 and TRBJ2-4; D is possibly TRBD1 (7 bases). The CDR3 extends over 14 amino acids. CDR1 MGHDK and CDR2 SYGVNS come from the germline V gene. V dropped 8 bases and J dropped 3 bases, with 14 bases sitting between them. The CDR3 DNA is TGTGCCAGCCGCTCGGGGGACAGCAAAAACATTCAGTACTTC. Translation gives CASRSGDSKNIQYF. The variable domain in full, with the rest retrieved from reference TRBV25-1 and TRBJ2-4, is EADIYQTPRYLVIGTGKKITLECSQTMGHDKMYWYQQDPGMELHLIHYSYGVNSTEKGDLSSESTVSRIRTEHFPLTLESARPSHTSQYLCASRSGDSKNIQYFGAGTRLSVL.

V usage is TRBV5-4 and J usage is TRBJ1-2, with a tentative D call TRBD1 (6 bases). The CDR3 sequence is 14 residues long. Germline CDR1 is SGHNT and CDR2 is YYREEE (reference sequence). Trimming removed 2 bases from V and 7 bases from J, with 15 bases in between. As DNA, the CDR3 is TGTGCCAGCAGCTTACAGGGTACCATGGGTGGCTACACCTTC. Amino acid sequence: CASSLQGTMGGYTF.

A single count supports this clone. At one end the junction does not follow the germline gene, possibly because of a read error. CDR3 loop: CASSQSLRTGRYEQCF. CDR3 coding DNA: TGTGCCAGCAGCCAATCTCTTAGGACAGGGAGATACGAGCAGTGCTTC. The chain combines TRBV14 with TRBJ2-7, with TRBD1 identical over 8 bases. Germline CDR1 reads SGHDN; CDR2 reads FVKESK. This CDR3 has 16 amino acids.

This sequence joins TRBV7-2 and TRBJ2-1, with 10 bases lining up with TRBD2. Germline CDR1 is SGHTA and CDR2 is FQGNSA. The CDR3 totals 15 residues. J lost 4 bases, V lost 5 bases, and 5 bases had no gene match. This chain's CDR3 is CASSLGGLAYNEQFF. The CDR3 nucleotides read TGTGCCAGCAGCCTCGGGGGACTAGCGTACAATGAGCAGTTCTTC.

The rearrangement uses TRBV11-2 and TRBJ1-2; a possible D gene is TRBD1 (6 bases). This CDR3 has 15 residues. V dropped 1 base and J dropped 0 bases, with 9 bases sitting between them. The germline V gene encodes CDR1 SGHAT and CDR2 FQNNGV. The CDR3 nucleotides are TGTGCCAGCAGCTTAGTAGGACAGACTAACTATGGCTACACCTTC. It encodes CASSLVGQTNYGYTF.

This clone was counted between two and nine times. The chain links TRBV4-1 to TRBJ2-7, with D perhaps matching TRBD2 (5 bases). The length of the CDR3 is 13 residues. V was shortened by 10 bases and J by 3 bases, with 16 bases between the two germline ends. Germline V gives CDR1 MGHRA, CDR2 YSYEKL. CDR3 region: CATSRVGSYEQYF. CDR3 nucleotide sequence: TGCGCCACCTCGAGGGTGGGTAGCTACGAGCAGTACTTC.

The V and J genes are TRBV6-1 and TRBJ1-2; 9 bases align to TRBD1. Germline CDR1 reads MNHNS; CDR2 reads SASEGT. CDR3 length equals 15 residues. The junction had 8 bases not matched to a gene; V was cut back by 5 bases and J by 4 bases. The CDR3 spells CASSLLDRGFYGYTF. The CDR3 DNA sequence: TGTGCCAGCAGTCTGCTGGACAGGGGTTTCTATGGCTACACCTTC.

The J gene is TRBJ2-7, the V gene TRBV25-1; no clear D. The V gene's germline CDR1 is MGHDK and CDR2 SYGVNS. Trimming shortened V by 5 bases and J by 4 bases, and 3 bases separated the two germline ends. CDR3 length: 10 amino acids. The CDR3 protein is CASSRYEQYF. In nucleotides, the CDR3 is TGTGCCAGCAGTCGTTACGAGCAGTACTTC.